This entry concerns a single T cell receptor (beta chain). Isolation yielded PBMCs, at least 7 million per sample, in every case. The CDR3 has 16 amino acids. J was trimmed by 5 bases and V by 3 bases; bases with no gene match: 10. The data were obtained in a study of blood T cells in healthy people across ages. A second 7 to 11 cycle PCR used barcoded and J-beta primers. TCRdb itself ran the 5' RACE reads through MiXCR, one entry per CDR3 protein. The sample carries roughly 730,000 distinct CDR3 sequences, roughly 56% recorded once. This rearrangement joins TRBV12-3 or TRBV12-4 to TRBJ2-7; 10 positions match TRBD2. The source of this sequence is a man aged 40-49 years in good health. The sample consisted of blood. The CDR3 DNA follows: TGTGCCAGCAGTTTCGGAGGTCTAGCGGGAGAGGACGAGCAGTACTTC. This encodes CASSFGGLAGEDEQYF.